One TCR beta chain is described in this entry. Its antigen is still unknown. This entry is derived from a study of beta chain features in type 1 diabetes. Findings and caveats of the study: Moderate but significant shortening of TCRB CDR3s was recorded in all four CD4+ subsets from Type 1 diabetes patients.

The sequenced template was cDNA made from the entire isolated RNA. About 3.57 million reads, on average, came from each naive, central memory and regulatory T cell sample. TCRdb keeps only in-frame clones here, not all; method: immunoSEQ multiplex PCR. In the table there are 200,000 to 250,000 clones, about 15% of which are singletons. CD4+ naive, central memory, regulatory and stem cell-like memory cells were sorted via CD45RO/CCR7/CD25/CD127/CD95/CD27. The ends lost 5 bases at V and 7 bases at J; junction bases unmatched: 10. Germline CDR1 is SEHNR and CDR2 is FQNEAQ (reference sequence). The length of the CDR3 is 14 residues.

The sample comprised naive CD4+ T cells from blood. The V gene is TRBV7-9, the J gene TRBJ2-7, with 8 bases matching TRBD1. This receptor was taken from a man between 25 and 39 years old with type 1 diabetes. In DNA form, the CDR3 reads TGTGCCAGCAGCCTCTCGGACAGGGTGGGGGAGCAGTACTTC. It encodes CASSLSDRVGEQYF.